Shown below are 30 T cell receptor beta chains from a single sample sequenced in a study of glioma-infiltrating T cells. Amplification of TCR alpha and beta CDR3 regions from RNA used iRepertoire nested multiplex PCR. TCRdb passed the multiplex PCR reads through MiXCR, listing each CDR3 protein once. The top ten hold roughly a fifth of the sample, which has about 210,000 distinct CDR3 sequences, about 31% seen once. The sample taken for sequencing was glioma tissue, nonneoplastic brain tissue, or PBMCs (not recorded which). Source of these receptors: a human donor with low-grade glioma or glioblastoma, undergoing nonglioma brain surgery, or in good health (not recorded which).

In its sample, this clonotype was seen once. One junction end does not reproduce the germline sequence, and a read error may be involved. The chain carries TRBV6-6 and TRBJ1-5; 7 nucleotides line up with TRBD1. Germline V gives CDR1 MNHNY, CDR2 SVGAGI (reference sequence). The CDR3 spans 13 residues. The CDR3 nucleotides read TGTGCCGGCAGGGACAGTAGCAATCAGCCTCAGCATTTT. Protein sequence: CAGRDSSNQPQHF.

This chain joins TRBV24-1 and TRBJ2-2; 7 bases are shared with TRBD1. Germline V gives CDR1 KGHDR, CDR2 SFDVKD. The CDR3 runs to 13 residues. Unmatched junction bases numbered 6, after V lost 8 bases and J lost 7 bases. CDR3 residues: CATNDRARGELFF. The CDR3 DNA is TGTGCCACCAACGACAGGGCCCGCGGGGAGCTGTTTTTT.

This clonotype was observed many times. The genes are TRBV6-1 and TRBJ2-1; 13 bases align to TRBD2. V was pared by 5 bases and J by 7 bases, with 5 bases of the junction left unmatched. Germline loops: CDR1 MNHNS, CDR2 SASEGT. This CDR3 spans 15 amino acids. CDR3 amino acids: CASSRLAGGRNEQFF. In nucleotides, the CDR3 is TGTGCCAGCAGTCGACTAGCGGGAGGCAGGAATGAGCAGTTCTTC.

This clonotype has at least ten counts. V usage is TRBV20-1 and J usage is TRBJ2-1; no firm D call. This CDR3 spans 15 amino acids. CDR1 is DFQATT, CDR2 SNEGSKA, per germline (reference sequence). V lost 1 base and J lost 2, with 12 bases in between. The CDR3 reads CSARVSGATYNEQFF. The CDR3 region has the DNA TGCAGTGCTAGAGTTTCGGGCGCCACCTACAATGAGCAGTTCTTC.

This sequence joins TRBV4-3 and TRBJ2-5, with D perhaps TRBD2 (5 bases). V dropped 0 bases and J dropped 3 bases, with 8 bases sitting between them. CDR1 is LGHNA, CDR2 YSLEER, per germline. The CDR3 extends over 14 amino acids. The CDR3 region is CASSQDGGKETQYF. DNA of the CDR3: TGCGCCAGCAGCCAAGATGGAGGTAAAGAGACCCAGTACTTC.

This clonotype has at least ten counts. The J gene is TRBJ2-7, the V gene TRBV3-1, with 10 bases matching TRBD2. The CDR3 is 15 residues long. The V gene's germline CDR1 is LGHDT and CDR2 YNNKEL (reference sequence). The V and J ends lost 1 base and 2 bases, in that order; junction bases with no gene match: 2. In DNA form, the CDR3 reads TGTGCCAGCAGCCAAGGGACTAGCGGAACCTACGAGCAGTACTTC. Amino acid sequence: CASSQGTSGTYEQYF.

The sample holds many counts of this clonotype. The chain links TRBV28 to TRBJ2-5, with TRBD1 matching over 9 bases. J gave up 0 bases and V 7 bases, and 12 bases lay outside the gene matches. The CDR3 covers 17 residues. The germline gives CDR1 MDHEN, CDR2 SYDVKM. This chain's CDR3 is CASTRRTGDGYQETQYF. For the CDR3, the DNA is TGTGCCAGCACCCGAAGGACAGGGGATGGGTACCAAGAGACCCAGTACTTC.

The V call is TRBV6-5, the J call TRBJ2-1; D possibly corresponds to TRBD1 (7 bases). Germline loops: CDR1 MNHEY, CDR2 SVGAGI. The germline V and J ends were trimmed by 6 bases and 9 bases, with 15 bases remaining between them. This CDR3 comprises 13 residues. CDR3 sequence: CASSKLQGGEQFF. DNA of the CDR3: TGTGCCAGCAGCAAGCTCCAGGGGGGTGAGCAGTTCTTC.

This clonotype was counted ten times or more. The V call is TRBV4-3, the J call TRBJ1-3, with D unresolved. Trimming removed 4 bases from V and 1 base from J, with 8 bases in between. CDR1 is LGHNA, CDR2 YSLEER, per germline. The CDR3 sequence is 14 residues long. The CDR3 bases are TGCGCCAGCAGCCCAGTTAGTTCTGGAAACACCATATATTTT. Translating it yields CASSPVSSGNTIYF.

This clonotype showed up many times. The chain links TRBV3-1 to TRBJ2-3; D might be TRBD2 (5 bases). Deletions cut 1 base from V and 0 bases from J, with 5 bases between. Germline CDR1 reads LGHDT; CDR2 reads YNNKEL (reference sequence). This CDR3 has 14 amino acids. CDR3 protein: CASSQGTSTDTQYF. DNA of the CDR3: TGTGCCAGCAGCCAAGGGACTAGCACAGATACGCAGTATTTT.

This clonotype was observed at least ten times. The J gene is TRBJ1-1, the V gene TRBV10-3; the D is unclear. This CDR3 region has 12 residues. The V end lost 2 bases, the J end lost 7 bases, and 8 bases lay between the germline ends. Germline V gene lookup returns CDR1 ENHRY and CDR2 SYGVKD. CDR3 DNA sequence: TGTGCCATCAGTGAGCCGGGAGTTGAAGCTTTCTTT. This encodes CAISEPGVEAFF.

In this sample, this clonotype turned up many times. The V call is TRBV28, the J call TRBJ2-7, with D tentatively TRBD1 (5 bases). Deletions cut 2 bases from V and 0 bases from J, with 11 bases between. This CDR3 comprises 15 residues. Looked up from germline, CDR1 is MDHEN and CDR2 is SYDVKM. CDR3 amino acids: CASSLLDTHSYEQYF. Written as DNA, the CDR3 is TGTGCCAGCAGTTTACTGGACACCCACTCCTACGAGCAGTACTTC.

This clonotype was seen a few times. The V and J genes are TRBV9 and TRBJ1-1; D is ambiguous. V shed 0 bases and J shed 1 base, with 10 bases lying between them. Germline assignment: CDR1 SGDLS and CDR2 YYNGEE. The CDR3 has 15 amino acids. The CDR3 DNA is TGTGCCAGCAGCGTAGAGCAGGTCGCGAACACTGAAGCTTTCTTT. Translated: CASSVEQVANTEAFF. Together with reference TRBV9 and TRBJ1-1, the CDR3 gives the full variable domain: DSGVTQTPKHLITATGQRVTLRCSPRSGDLSVYWYQQSLDQGLQFLIQYYNGEERAKGNILERFSAQQFPDLHSELNLSSLELGDSALYFCASSVEQVANTEAFFGQGTRLTVV.

This clonotype occurred many times. The V call is TRBV15, the J call TRBJ1-2; no clear D gene. From germline, CDR1 is LNHNV and CDR2 YYDKDF (reference sequence). Trimming cost V 6 bases and J 2 bases, with 10 bases left between them. This CDR3 contains 13 residues. DNA of the CDR3: TGTGCCACCAGTAGGGCACTAAACTATGGCTACACCTTC. This gives the protein CATSRALNYGYTF.

Concerning this clonotype: A clone one base away is much larger, so this may be a read error. V and J are TRBV11-3 and TRBJ2-1; 7 nucleotides align to TRBD2. The CDR3 length is 15 residues. CDR1 and CDR2 (germline): SGHNT, YENEEA. The CDR3 sequence is CASSLGGAGRNGQFF. CDR3 nucleotides: TGTGCCAGCAGCCTGGGGGGAGCGGGGAGGAATGGGCAGTTCTTC.

Concerning this clonotype itself: This may come from a read error, since a much larger clone is one base off. The rearrangement links TRBV3-1 to TRBJ1-3; D is possibly TRBD1 (5 bases). There are 15 residues in the CDR3. Germline assignment: CDR1 LGHDT and CDR2 YNNKEL (reference sequence). V was pared by 4 bases and J by 3 bases, with 13 bases between. The CDR3 DNA reads TGTGCCAGCAGCCTCGGGACCTACTATGGAAACACCATATATTTT. This sequence encodes CASSLGTYYGNTIYF.

This chain uses TRBV7-6 with TRBJ2-3, with D hard to call. V lost 1 base and J 3 bases, leaving 8 bases between the germline ends. CDR1 is SGHVS and CDR2 is FNYEAQ in the germline V gene. The CDR3 covers 14 residues. CDR3 sequence: CASSLVSPTDTQYF. In DNA, the CDR3 is TGTGCCAGCAGCTTAGTATCCCCGACAGATACGCAGTATTTT.

The table lists this clonotype with many counts. The V gene is TRBV7-2, the J gene TRBJ2-1; no firm D call. V lost 5 bases and J 9 bases, leaving 8 bases between the germline ends. Germline CDR1 is SGHTA and CDR2 is FQGNSA. The CDR3 loop spans 11 amino acids. The CDR3 bases are TGTGCCAGCAGCCTTGTAAGTGAGCAGTTCTTC. Its protein is CASSLVSEQFF.

A few counts support this clonotype. J is TRBJ1-5 and V is TRBV12-3 or TRBV12-4; no clear D. V lost 5 bases to trimming and J lost 6 bases, with 8 bases between them. This CDR3 spans 12 amino acids. Here the CDR3 DNA reads TGTGCCAGCAGTGGAAACGGTCAGCCCCAGCATTTT. Amino acids: CASSGNGQPQHF.

This clonotype was detected only once. A much larger clone lies a single base off, so this may be a read error. The genes are TRBV7-9 and TRBJ2-7, with TRBD2 matching over 8 bases. The CDR3 loop spans 14 amino acids. J was trimmed by 7 bases and V by 2 bases; bases with no gene match: 7. The germline V gene encodes CDR1 SEHNR and CDR2 FQNEAQ (reference sequence). CDR3 sequence: CASSLQAGANEQYF. The CDR3 nucleotides read TGTGCCAGCAGCTTACAAGCGGGAGCTAATGAGCAGTACTTC.

The chain couples TRBV12-3 or TRBV12-4 to TRBJ2-5, with 7 positions matching TRBD1. This CDR3 comprises 12 residues. V lost 8 bases to trimming and J lost 4 bases; unmatched junction nucleotides: 4. CDR3 DNA: TGTGCCAGCCGACAGGGTGGAGAGACCCAGTACTTC. Its translation: CASRQGGETQYF.

This rearrangement joins TRBV19 to TRBJ2-4, with 9 bases identical to TRBD1. From germline, CDR1 is LNHDA and CDR2 SQIVND (reference sequence). The ends lost 5 bases at V and 7 bases at J; junction bases unmatched: 6. The CDR3 contains 14 residues. The CDR3 is CASSPTGGRNIQYF. The CDR3 region has the DNA TGTGCCAGTAGTCCCACAGGGGGCCGTAACATTCAGTACTTC.

This clonotype was seen ten or more times. The V gene is TRBV20-1, the J gene TRBJ2-2, with D unresolved. The germline V gene encodes CDR1 DFQATT and CDR2 SNEGSKA (reference sequence). Between the trimmed V and J ends, which lost 0 bases and 0 bases, there was a span of 5 bases. The CDR3 contains 14 residues. CDR3 nucleotide sequence: TGCAGTGCTAGAGAGGGGACGAACACCGGGGAGCTGTTTTTT. Translated, it gives CSAREGTNTGELFF.

This clonotype was found many times. The rearrangement links TRBV3-1 to TRBJ2-1, with D perhaps TRBD2 (7 bases). This CDR3 is built from 15 residues. CDR1 LGHDT and CDR2 YNNKEL come from the germline V gene (reference sequence). The V and J ends lost 0 bases and 5 bases respectively, with 11 bases between them. The CDR3, as DNA: TGTGCCAGCAGCCAAGATCGGGGGGCCCACAATGAGCAGTTCTTC. Encoded protein: CASSQDRGAHNEQFF.

As regards this clonotype: Given a much more abundant clone one base away, this may be a read error. This chain joins TRBV4-2 and TRBJ2-6, with D maybe TRBD2 (6 bases). CDR1 is LGHNA and CDR2 is YNFKEQ in the germline V gene. The CDR3 has 16 residues. The DNA of the CDR3 is TGTGCCATCAGCCAGCTCGGGGGCTCTGGGGCCAACGTCCTGACTTTC. Protein: CAISQLGGSGANVLTF.

This clonotype was seen repeatedly, ten times or more. The chain employs TRBV6-7 and TRBJ2-1, with 11 positions matching TRBD2. TRBV6-7 counts as an open reading frame of uncertain function. The CDR3 covers 18 residues. With 4 bases clipped from V and 2 bases from J, the junction kept 10 bases outside the gene matches. CDR3 loop: CASSSNPGLAVTYNEQFF. The CDR3 DNA sequence: TGTGCCAGCAGTTCAAACCCGGGACTAGCGGTTACCTACAATGAGCAGTTCTTC.

The chain has TRBV27 and TRBJ2-1; 9 nucleotides line up with TRBD2. V shed 6 bases and J 8 bases; nucleotides not matched to a gene: 8. The germline CDR1 and CDR2 sequences are MNHEY and SMNVEV (reference sequence). The CDR3 spans 14 residues. CDR3 protein: CASRPYSGSHEQFF. CDR3 coding DNA: TGTGCCAGCAGACCTTATAGCGGGAGTCATGAGCAGTTCTTC.

As regards this clonotype: A much larger clone differs from this one at a single base, so this may be a read error. The chain has TRBV7-2 and TRBJ2-5, with a tentative D call TRBD1 (5 bases). The CDR3 has 14 amino acids. Germline CDR1 reads SGHTA; CDR2 reads FQGNSA. The CDR3 loop reads CASSPPGNQETQCF. CDR3 bases: TGTGCCAGCAGCCCCCCAGGGAACCAAGAGACCCAGTGCTTC.

Points on this clonotype: Since a much larger clone is just one base distant, this may be a read error. The rearrangement links TRBV2 to TRBJ2-2, with a tentative D call TRBD1 (6 bases). This CDR3 has 13 amino acids. Germline CDR1 reads SNHLY; CDR2 reads FYNNEI. The CDR3 here is CDTTDSTELKLFF. DNA of the CDR3: TGTGACACCACGGACAGCACCGAACTGAAGCTGTTTTTT.

The chain uses TRBV12-3 or TRBV12-4 and TRBJ1-2; TRBD1 might be the D (6 bases). There are 16 residues in the CDR3. Trimming took 4 bases from V and 4 from J, leaving 19 bases between them. This CDR3 reads CASSSQQGGYVYGYTF. The CDR3 nucleotides read TGTGCCAGCAGTTCACAACAGGGAGGTTATGTCTATGGCTACACCTTC.